One and the same sample provided the 17 T cell receptor beta chains below, sequenced in a study of cytomegalovirus exposure and HLA in healthy donors (dated by TCRdb to about 2017). The library was obtained by the immunoSEQ multiplex PCR assay. For the multiplex PCR, a mixture combining 60 forward primers for TCR Vbeta segments and 13 reverse primers for TCR Jbeta segments was used. Imported from immuneACCESS, the table was reduced by TCRdb to in-frame sequences with V and J called. These copies leave out some clones; in studies compared against another copy, an unresolved V gene accounts for under half, and the cause of the remainder is not known. The sample table holds 60,000 to 70,000 clones, of which approximately 71% were seen once. Clones ranked in the top ten supply approximately 22% of the sample. The sample taken for sequencing was PBMCs. These TCRs come from a woman in her 40s in good health and CMV-seropositive.

This chain connects TRBV6-5 to TRBJ1-2; unclear D gene. The CDR3 runs to 15 residues. Germline CDR1 is MNHEY and CDR2 is SVGAGI. Trimming removed 7 bases at V and 0 bases at J, with 15 bases between. The CDR3 protein is CASKIRSGSNYGYTF. Here the CDR3 DNA reads TGTGCCAGCAAAATCCGGTCGGGGTCTAACTATGGCTACACCTTC.

This clone has only a few counts. This sequence joins TRBV19 and TRBJ1-1, with 8 bases matching TRBD1. This CDR3 region has 13 residues. CDR1 is LNHDA, CDR2 SQIVND, per germline (reference sequence). V lost 10 bases, J lost 10 bases, and 14 bases stayed unmatched. The CDR3 DNA is TGTGCCACCCAGAACCCCCGGACAGGGCGAGCTTTCTTT. It translates to CATQNPRTGRAFF.

The genes are TRBV19 and TRBJ2-7; 7 nucleotides align to TRBD2. This CDR3 region has 15 residues. Trimming at V came to 7 bases and at J to 6 bases, leaving 15 bases not matched to a gene. The germline V gene encodes CDR1 LNHDA and CDR2 SQIVND (reference sequence). This chain's CDR3 is CASTAAGVGTGEQYF. The DNA for the CDR3 is TGTGCCAGTACCGCCGCGGGGGTGGGGACGGGCGAGCAGTACTTC.

The chain employs TRBV6-5 and TRBJ1-1; D possibly corresponds to TRBD1 (6 bases). The CDR3 sequence is 15 residues long. Trimming removed 0 bases at V and 0 bases at J, with 8 bases between. From germline, CDR1 is MNHEY and CDR2 SVGAGI. CDR3 loop: CASSYSRGLNTEAFF. The DNA of the CDR3 is TGTGCCAGCAGTTACTCGAGGGGGTTGAACACTGAAGCTTTCTTT.

The chain recombines TRBV7-9 with TRBJ2-7; TRBD1 agrees at 9 bases. Germline V gene data show CDR1 as SEHNR and CDR2 as FQNEAQ (reference sequence). This CDR3 has 13 residues. The V and J ends lost 8 bases and 6 bases, in that order; junction bases with no gene match: 8. The CDR3 DNA is TGTGCCAGCGAAGGGACAGGGAAGGTCGAGCAGTACTTC. Translation: CASEGTGKVEQYF. The variable domain in full, with the rest retrieved from reference TRBV7-9 and TRBJ2-7, is DTGVSQNPRHKITKRGQNVTFRCDPISEHNRLYWYRQTLGQGPEFLTYFQNEAQLEKSRLLSDRFSAERPKGSFSTLEIQRTEQGDSAMYLCASEGTGKVEQYFGPGTRLTVT.

The V call is TRBV7-6, the J call TRBJ1-5; no reliable D call. The CDR3 runs 13 residues. Germline lookup yields CDR1 SGHVS and CDR2 FNYEAQ. With 1 base removed from V and 4 bases from J, the gap between germline ends came to 5 bases. The CDR3 loop is CASSLGQNQPQHF. The DNA of the CDR3 is TGTGCCAGCAGCTTAGGTCAGAATCAGCCCCAGCATTTT.

The rearrangement links TRBV9 to TRBJ1-1; no reliable D call. V lost 2 bases, J lost 10 bases, and 21 bases lay in between. The germline V gene encodes CDR1 SGDLS and CDR2 YYNGEE. The CDR3 totals 15 residues. The CDR3 protein is CASSVGVGASGAAFF. The CDR3 DNA is TGTGCCAGCAGCGTTGGCGTAGGCGCCTCCGGAGCAGCTTTCTTT.

The chain couples TRBV5-4 to TRBJ1-1; D uncertain. There are 15 residues in the CDR3. V was trimmed by 1 base and J by 6 bases, leaving 16 bases between them. Germline-derived CDR1 and CDR2 are SGHNT and YYREEE (reference sequence). The CDR3 DNA sequence: TGTGCCAGCAGCTTGATTGCCTCGCGGGCGGCTGAAGCTTTCTTT. Translation: CASSLIASRAAEAFF.

In its sample, this clone was seen a few times. The chain couples TRBV4-1 to TRBJ2-1; weak D call: TRBD1 (6 bases). The germline CDR1 and CDR2 sequences are MGHRA and YSYEKL. CDR3 length: 15 residues. V was shortened by 2 bases and J by 4 bases, with 12 bases between the two germline ends. CDR3 bases: TGCGCCAGCAGCCAACAGGGGAGTATTTACAATGAGCAGTTCTTC. Translation: CASSQQGSIYNEQFF.

The chain uses TRBV27 and TRBJ2-3; D is unresolved. Per the germline V gene, CDR1 is MNHEY and CDR2 is SMNVEV (reference sequence). The CDR3 runs to 14 residues. The V and J ends lost 3 bases and 2 bases respectively, with 9 bases between them. The CDR3 sequence is CASSFGRVTDTQYF. CDR3 bases: TGTGCCAGCAGTTTTGGTCGCGTCACAGATACGCAGTATTTT.

As to this clone: One end of the junction does not line up with germline, which may come from a read error. The genes are TRBV7-9 and TRBJ1-6; 7 nucleotides agree with TRBD1. The V gene's germline CDR1 is SEHNR and CDR2 FQNEAQ (reference sequence). The CDR3 totals 15 residues. CDR3: CSSSLEGTANSPLHF. The CDR3, as DNA: TGTTCCAGCAGCTTAGAAGGGACAGCTAATTCACCCCTCCACTTT.

CDR3 in amino acids: CASSVGLAGGRGTEAFF. DNA for the CDR3: TGTGCCAGCAGCGTAGGCCTGGCAGGGGGCAGAGGAACTGAAGCTTTCTTT. The gene calls are TRBV9 and TRBJ1-1, with 8 nucleotides matching TRBD1. The CDR3 extends over 17 amino acids. Trimming cost V 0 bases and J 5 bases; bases outside gene matches: 12. Germline CDR1 is SGDLS and CDR2 is YYNGEE.

The genes are TRBV12-5 and TRBJ1-1; a possible D gene is TRBD1 (5 bases). CDR3 length: 14 residues. V was pared by 6 bases and J by 4 bases, with 15 bases between. CDR1 LGHNT and CDR2 FRNRAP come from the germline V gene. This CDR3 is CASGNSNRGTEAFF. The CDR3 DNA follows: TGTGCTAGTGGCAACAGTAATAGGGGCACTGAAGCTTTCTTT.

The V gene is TRBV7-2, the J gene TRBJ2-1; 8 nucleotides match TRBD2. With V trimmed by 4 bases and J by 7 bases, 9 bases remained unmatched. The CDR3 length is 15 residues. The V gene's germline CDR1 is SGHTA and CDR2 FQGNSA. This CDR3 is CASSYGPGRGNEQFF. The CDR3 nucleotides read TGTGCCAGCAGCTATGGCCCCGGGAGGGGAAATGAGCAGTTCTTC.

The V and J genes are TRBV6-4 and TRBJ1-1, with D uncertain. V lost 6 bases and J lost 2, with 16 bases in between. The CDR3 consists of 15 residues. CDR1 MRHNA and CDR2 SNTAGT come from the germline V gene. Here the CDR3 reads CASRPGEGLNTEAFF. The CDR3 bases are TGTGCCAGCAGGCCGGGAGAGGGTCTAAACACTGAAGCTTTCTTT.

This clone was picked up a small number of times. The chain uses TRBV19 and TRBJ2-1, with 8 positions matching TRBD2. The ends lost 5 bases at V and 3 bases at J; junction bases unmatched: 12. Germline assignment: CDR1 LNHDA and CDR2 SQIVND (reference sequence). The CDR3 is 17 residues long. DNA of the CDR3: TGTGCCAGTAGTCCGCGGGGTAGCGGGGCGATCTACAATGAGCAGTTCTTC. The encoded protein is CASSPRGSGAIYNEQFF.

The V call is TRBV5-1, the J call TRBJ2-1; 7 nucleotides match TRBD1. Germline loops: CDR1 SGHRS, CDR2 YFSETQ. The CDR3 has 13 amino acids. The J segment lost 9 bases and the V segment lost 3 bases, leaving 6 bases of the junction unmatched. CDR3 coding DNA: TGCGCCAGCAGCTGGGACAGTTTAGGTGAGCAGTTCTTC. Translated, it gives CASSWDSLGEQFF.